Shown below are 32 T cell receptor beta chains from a single sample sequenced in a study of cytomegalovirus exposure and HLA in healthy donors. Both 60 Vbeta primers and 13 Jbeta primers went into the PCR. Generated by immunoSEQ multiplex PCR, the TCRdb table keeps only in-frame clones and is missing some. Of about 160,000 clones detected, 65% to 80% appear once; the ten largest clones hold about 2%. Sequenced: PBMCs. These receptors came from a man aged 40-49 years in good health and CMV-seronegative.

This chain joins TRBV4-1 and TRBJ2-7, with TRBD2 as a possible D gene (5 bases). Trimming took 0 bases from V and 7 from J, leaving 7 bases between them. Germline CDR1 is MGHRA and CDR2 is YSYEKL. This CDR3 comprises 12 residues. CDR3 in amino acids: CASSQDWREQYF. CDR3 in DNA: TGCGCCAGCAGCCAAGATTGGAGGGAGCAGTACTTC.

The V gene is TRBV20-1, the J gene TRBJ2-7; 8 nucleotides line up with TRBD1. Germline CDR1 is DFQATT and CDR2 is SNEGSKA (reference sequence). The ends lost 7 bases at V and 11 bases at J; junction bases unmatched: 10. This CDR3 has 11 amino acids. The CDR3 region has the DNA TGCAGTGTAAAGACAGGGGAGATAGAGTACTTC. It specifies CSVKTGEIEYF.

The table lists this clone with a few counts. The chain employs TRBV2 and TRBJ2-5; the match to TRBD1 covers 8 bases. The J segment lost 3 bases and the V segment lost 7 bases, leaving 4 bases of the junction unmatched. CDR3 length equals 13 residues. Germline V gives CDR1 SNHLY, CDR2 FYNNEI. This CDR3 is CASIRQGKETQYF. CDR3 nucleotides: TGTGCCAGCATACGACAGGGGAAAGAGACCCAGTACTTC.

The chain carries TRBV5-1 and TRBJ1-3; D ambiguous. V was pared by 4 bases and J by 3 bases, with 17 bases between. CDR3 length equals 16 residues. The germline CDR1 and CDR2 sequences are SGHRS and YFSETQ. This chain's CDR3 is CASSPQAAGLGNTIYF. As DNA, the CDR3 is TGCGCCAGCAGCCCTCAGGCCGCAGGACTTGGAAACACCATATATTTT.

V gene TRBV2 combines with J gene TRBJ1-1; possibly TRBD1 for D (5 bases). Per germline, CDR1 SNHLY and CDR2 FYNNEI. Trimming took 4 bases from V and 1 from J, leaving 10 bases between them. The CDR3 length is 14 residues. CDR3 amino acids: CASSAQATNTEAFF. The CDR3 coding sequence is TGTGCCAGCAGTGCACAGGCCACGAACACTGAAGCTTTCTTT.

The gene calls are TRBV11-3 and TRBJ2-1; 14 bases agree with TRBD2. This CDR3 region has 16 residues. V was clipped by 4 bases and J by 8 bases; unmatched bases: 7. Per the germline V gene, CDR1 is SGHNT and CDR2 is YENEEA. CDR3 residues: CASSSAGTSGSDEQFF. DNA for the CDR3: TGTGCCAGCAGCTCTGCCGGGACTAGCGGGAGTGATGAGCAGTTCTTC.

This chain uses TRBV2 with TRBJ2-1, with 10 bases fitting TRBD2. The CDR3 consists of 15 residues. After removal of 1 base from V and 7 bases from J, the junction contained 4 bases not matched to a gene. Per the germline V gene, CDR1 is SNHLY and CDR2 is FYNNEI. The CDR3 spells CASSEGLAGANEQFF. As DNA, the CDR3 is TGTGCCAGCAGTGAAGGGCTAGCGGGAGCGAATGAGCAGTTCTTC.

The chain uses TRBV6-5 and TRBJ2-3; tentative D call: TRBD1 (6 bases). Germline loops: CDR1 MNHEY, CDR2 SVGAGI. V lost 3 bases and J lost 6, with 16 bases in between. This CDR3 region has 15 residues. CDR3 region: CASSYGAGVADTQYF. The DNA for the CDR3 is TGTGCCAGCAGTTATGGGGCAGGGGTGGCGGATACGCAGTATTTT.

The V call is TRBV23-1, the J call TRBJ1-4, with a tentative D call TRBD1 (6 bases). TRBV23-1 is an ORF for which the function is uncertain. The CDR3 has 17 residues. V dropped 0 bases and J dropped 7 bases, with 18 bases sitting between them. CDR3 coding DNA: TGCGCCAGCAGTCAATCCACGGGGGGGGGCTGGACTGAAAAACTGTTTTTT. Translating it yields CASSQSTGGGWTEKLFF.

V is TRBV4-1 and J is TRBJ2-1; D gene unclear. There are 11 residues in the CDR3. The V end lost 2 bases, the J end lost 8 bases, and 4 bases lay between the germline ends. CDR1 is MGHRA and CDR2 is YSYEKL in the germline V gene. CDR3 in DNA: TGCGCCAGCAGCCAACTTCATGAGCAGTTCTTC. Translation: CASSQLHEQFF.

The V call is TRBV6-1, the J call TRBJ1-2; 7 positions match TRBD1. The CDR3 sequence is 15 residues long. Per germline, CDR1 MNHNS and CDR2 SASEGT. The V and J ends lost 5 bases and 4 bases, in that order; junction bases with no gene match: 10. The CDR3 reads CASSPPGQRTYGYTF. Written as DNA, the CDR3 is TGTGCCAGCAGTCCTCCGGGACAGCGGACCTATGGCTACACCTTC.

The V gene is TRBV7-2, the J gene TRBJ2-1; 10 positions match TRBD2. The germline CDR1 and CDR2 sequences are SGHTA and FQGNSA. Trimming took 5 bases from V and 7 from J; bases not matched to a gene: 8. This CDR3 contains 15 residues. CDR3 in amino acids: CASSLVVAGGNEQFF. CDR3 sequence (DNA): TGTGCCAGCAGCCTCGTGGTAGCGGGAGGTAATGAGCAGTTCTTC.

This chain links TRBV2 with TRBJ2-3; D uncertain. Germline V CDR1 and CDR2: SNHLY, FYNNEI. V shed 7 bases and J shed 0 bases, with 11 bases lying between them. This CDR3 comprises 14 residues. DNA for the CDR3: TGTGCCAGCAAGCCTCAGACTAGCACAGATACGCAGTATTTT. Translated, it gives CASKPQTSTDTQYF. Full variable domain (rest looked up from reference TRBV2 and TRBJ2-3): EPEVTQTPSHQVTQMGQEVILRCVPISNHLYFYWYRQILGQKVEFLVSFYNNEISEKSEIFDDQFSVERPDGSNFTLKIRSTKLEDSAMYFCASKPQTSTDTQYFGPGTRLTVL.

This chain connects TRBV9 to TRBJ2-7; 8 positions agree with TRBD2. This CDR3 has 15 amino acids. The germline CDR1 and CDR2 sequences are SGDLS and YYNGEE. V was clipped by 0 bases and J by 2 bases; unmatched bases: 4. The CDR3 is CASSVGSGGTYEQYF. The CDR3, as DNA: TGTGCCAGCAGCGTAGGGAGCGGGGGAACCTACGAGCAGTACTTC.

The chain recombines TRBV4-1 with TRBJ1-2, with D possibly being TRBD1 (6 bases). Germline CDR1 is MGHRA and CDR2 is YSYEKL. The ends were cut back, 2 bases at V and 4 bases at J, with 14 bases in the middle. CDR3 size: 15 residues. The CDR3 DNA reads as TGCGCCAGCAGCCAACGCGGCAGGGGCATCTATGGCTACACCTTC. Residues: CASSQRGRGIYGYTF.

CDR3 coding DNA: TGTGCCAGCTCTCCAGGGCTAGCTGCGGAGGGCCAGTACTTC. This gives the protein CASSPGLAAEGQYF. The rearrangement links TRBV18 to TRBJ2-5; possible D gene TRBD2, 6 bases. Germline CDR1 and CDR2: KGHSH and LQKENI. The CDR3 contains 14 residues. V was clipped by 6 bases and J by 10 bases, with 21 bases between them.

The V call is TRBV2, the J call TRBJ2-5; 9 bases are a match to TRBD1. With the DNA end fitting TRBJ2-7 better, the J assignment may be wrong. This CDR3 comprises 19 residues. Germline V gives CDR1 SNHLY, CDR2 FYNNEI. The CDR3: CASRGIGTGTKEGSYEQYF. The CDR3 region has the DNA TGTGCCAGCAGGGGCATCGGGACAGGGACGAAGGAAGGCTCCTACGAGCAGTACTTC.

V usage is TRBV1 and J usage is TRBJ2-3; TRBD2 is taken as the D call from the table, unchecked against the DNA. TRBV1 corresponds to a pseudogene. This CDR3 contains 19 residues. CDR3 loop: CTSSLEEGLAPEGPDTQYF. CDR3 nucleotides: TGCACCAGCAGCCTGGAAGAAGGTCTAGCGCCCGAGGGGCCAGATACGCAGTATTTT.

The rearrangement uses TRBV7-2 and TRBJ2-7; no reliable D call. V was shortened by 1 base and J by 6 bases, with 7 bases between the two germline ends. CDR3 size: 12 residues. Germline V CDR1 and CDR2: SGHTA, FQGNSA. CDR3 bases: TGTGCCAGCAGCTTAGGTCTATCCGAGCAGTACTTC. Translation: CASSLGLSEQYF. The entire variable domain, with the rest obtained from reference TRBV7-2 and TRBJ2-7, is as follows: GAGVSQSPSNKVTEKGKDVELRCDPISGHTALYWYRQSLGQGLEFLIYFQGNSAPDKSGLPSDRFSAERTGGSVSTLTIQRTQQEDSAVYLCASSLGLSEQYFGPGTRLTVT.

This clone was seen more than once but under ten times. This chain uses TRBV7-2 with TRBJ2-6; D might be TRBD1 (5 bases). Germline V gene data show CDR1 as SGHTA and CDR2 as FQGNSA. Trimming shortened V by 5 bases and J by 3 bases, and 11 bases separated the two germline ends. This CDR3 region has 15 residues. CDR3 protein: CASSPQGGGANVLTF. CDR3 bases: TGTGCCAGCAGCCCCCAGGGCGGTGGGGCCAACGTCCTGACTTTC.

V usage is TRBV5-4 and J usage is TRBJ1-2; 7 bases are a match to TRBD1. After removal of 6 bases from V and 0 bases from J, the junction contained 17 bases not matched to a gene. The CDR3 covers 18 residues. CDR1 and CDR2 from the germline V gene are SGHNT and YYREEE (reference sequence). The CDR3 DNA reads as TGTGCCAGCACCCCTGGGCACACAGGGGAGTCCCCTAACTATGGCTACACCTTC. Translated, it gives CASTPGHTGESPNYGYTF. Based on the CDR3 plus reference TRBV5-4 and TRBJ1-2, the full variable domain is ETGVTQSPTHLIKTRGQQVTLRCSSQSGHNTVSWYQQALGQGPQFIFQYYREEENGRGNFPPRFSGLQFPNYSSELNVNALELDDSALYLCASTPGHTGESPNYGYTFGSGTRLTVV.

The chain is built from TRBV7-9 and TRBJ1-2; D uncertain. This CDR3 is 15 amino acids long. Per germline, CDR1 SEHNR and CDR2 FQNEAQ (reference sequence). V gave up 5 bases and J gave up 4 bases, with 17 bases separating them. CDR3 nucleotides: TGTGCCAGCAGCCCTACGCAGGCAGCAGGCTATGGCTACACCTTC. Amino acids: CASSPTQAAGYGYTF.

With regard to this clone: Other DNA sequences in this sample translate to the same CDR3. The chain employs TRBV5-1 and TRBJ2-7; a possible D gene is TRBD1 (5 bases). This CDR3 region has 12 residues. Germline-derived CDR1 and CDR2 are SGHRS and YFSETQ. V lost 4 bases to trimming and J lost 6 bases, with 11 bases between them. CDR3 sequence (DNA): TGCGCCAGCAGCCTGGGGCGCGGCGAGCAGTACTTC. Its translation is CASSLGRGEQYF.

The chain carries TRBV28 and TRBJ1-2; D unresolved. V was clipped by 6 bases and J by 5 bases, with 16 bases between them. The germline V gene encodes CDR1 MDHEN and CDR2 SYDVKM. This CDR3 is 14 amino acids long. As DNA, the CDR3 is TGTGCCAGCAGAATCTTAGACGGGAAGTATGGCTACACCTTC. This gives the protein CASRILDGKYGYTF.

This chain links TRBV27 with TRBJ2-1; no clear D. The CDR3 has 13 amino acids. V lost 8 bases, J lost 1 base, and 9 bases lay in between. Germline V gene sequence: CDR1 MNHEY, CDR2 SMNVEV (reference sequence). This CDR3 is CASRRSSYNEQFF. The CDR3 DNA reads as TGTGCCAGCCGCCGGTCTTCCTACAATGAGCAGTTCTTC.

With respect to this clone: The same CDR3 arises from other DNA sequences in this sample as well. The gene calls are TRBV11-2 and TRBJ2-5; the match to TRBD2 covers 7 bases. CDR1 and CDR2 from the germline V gene are SGHAT and FQNNGV. This CDR3 comprises 15 residues. Trimming took 1 base from V and 5 from J; bases not matched to a gene: 7. The CDR3 bases are TGTGCCAGCAGCTTAGGACTGGCGGGAGCGGAGACCCAGTACTTC. The encoded protein is CASSLGLAGAETQYF.

This clone was seen just once. V usage is TRBV2 and J usage is TRBJ2-7, with D unresolved. The CDR3 contains 13 residues. Germline-derived CDR1 and CDR2 are SNHLY and FYNNEI. Trimming stripped 7 bases from V and 6 bases from J, with 16 bases between. The CDR3 spells CASKLYPLSEQYF. In DNA, the CDR3 is TGTGCCAGCAAGTTGTACCCACTCTCCGAGCAGTACTTC.

This chain uses TRBV28 with TRBJ2-3; 7 bases line up with TRBD1. Germline V gene data show CDR1 as MDHEN and CDR2 as SYDVKM. V trimming: 4 bases; J trimming: 5 bases; junction bases outside the gene matches: 9. This CDR3 region has 15 residues. CDR3 residues: CASSSRQGMGDTQYF. As DNA, the CDR3 is TGTGCCAGCAGTTCAAGACAGGGAATGGGAGATACGCAGTATTTT.

The chain uses TRBV28 and TRBJ2-1, with TRBD1 matching 9 bases. The CDR3 has 14 residues. V trimming: 6 bases; J trimming: 15 bases; junction bases outside the gene matches: 15. The V gene's germline CDR1 is MDHEN and CDR2 SYDVKM. The CDR3 bases are TGTGCCAGCAGATCCCCCTCCGGGACAGGGATGGCGTTCTTC. It yields the protein CASRSPSGTGMAFF.

The chain recombines TRBV6-6 with TRBJ2-3; TRBD2 aligns across 9 bases. Germline assignment: CDR1 MNHNY and CDR2 SVGAGI (reference sequence). Unmatched junction bases numbered 10, after V lost 4 bases and J lost 5 bases. CDR3 length: 16 residues. This chain's CDR3 is CASSWASGKAEDTQYF. The CDR3 coding sequence is TGTGCCAGCAGTTGGGCTAGCGGGAAAGCAGAAGATACGCAGTATTTT.

The chain uses TRBV6-1 and TRBJ2-7, with 8 bases lining up with TRBD1. CDR3 length equals 16 residues. Germline assignment: CDR1 MNHNS and CDR2 SASEGT. The V and J ends lost 4 bases and 0 bases, in that order; junction bases with no gene match: 8. Written as DNA, the CDR3 is TGTGCCAGCAGTGGGGGGACGGGACAGGTCTCCTACGAGCAGTACTTC. Its translation is CASSGGTGQVSYEQYF.

This clone has only a few counts. The rearrangement uses TRBV28 and TRBJ2-3; 13 bases agree with TRBD2. Germline CDR1 reads MDHEN; CDR2 reads SYDVKM. Trimming removed 8 bases from V and 2 bases from J; junction bases left unmatched: 4. The CDR3 length is 15 residues. The CDR3 sequence: CASGTSGRATDTQYF. In DNA form, the CDR3 reads TGTGCCAGCGGAACTAGCGGGAGGGCCACAGATACGCAGTATTTT.